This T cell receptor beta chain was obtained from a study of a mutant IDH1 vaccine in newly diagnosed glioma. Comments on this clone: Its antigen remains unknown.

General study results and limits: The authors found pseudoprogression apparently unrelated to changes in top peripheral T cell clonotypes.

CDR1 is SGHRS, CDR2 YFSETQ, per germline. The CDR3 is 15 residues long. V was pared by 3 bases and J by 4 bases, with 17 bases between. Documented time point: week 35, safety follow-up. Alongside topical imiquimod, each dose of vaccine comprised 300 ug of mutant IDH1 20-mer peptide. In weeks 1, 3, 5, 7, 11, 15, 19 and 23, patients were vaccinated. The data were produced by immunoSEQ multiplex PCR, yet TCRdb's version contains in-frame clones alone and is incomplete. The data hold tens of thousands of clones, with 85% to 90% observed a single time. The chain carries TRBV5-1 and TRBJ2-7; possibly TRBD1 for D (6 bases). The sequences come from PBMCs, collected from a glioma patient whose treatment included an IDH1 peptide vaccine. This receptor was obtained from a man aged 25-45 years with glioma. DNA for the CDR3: TGCGCCAGCAGCTATAGACAGGTCACTTTTTACGAGCAGTACTTC. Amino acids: CASSYRQVTFYEQYF.